The 20 T cell receptor beta chains below come from one sample, sequenced in a study of cytomegalovirus exposure and HLA in healthy donors. Vbeta (60) and Jbeta (13) primers were used in the PCR. The repertoire was sequenced with immunoSEQ multiplex PCR; TCRdb's copy has only in-frame clones and lacks some. The sample consists of over 100,000 clones, about three quarters of them appearing once. Specimen: PBMCs. The receptors were sampled from a female donor in good health and CMV-seropositive.

This clone was seen only once. The chain carries TRBV7-2 and TRBJ2-7; D gene ambiguous. The ends were cut back, 4 bases at V and 7 bases at J, with 14 bases in the middle. Per germline, CDR1 SGHTA and CDR2 FQGNSA. The CDR3 has 13 amino acids. The CDR3 nucleotides are TGTGCCAGCAGCTCCGACTCCTTTTTTGAGCAGTACTTC. It codes for CASSSDSFFEQYF.

The gene calls are TRBV18 and TRBJ1-4; D not resolved. Germline V gives CDR1 KGHSH, CDR2 LQKENI. V was clipped by 0 bases and J by 7 bases, with 12 bases between them. This CDR3 contains 15 residues. CDR3 residues: CASSPPLESGEKLFF. DNA for the CDR3: TGTGCCAGCTCACCACCCCTCGAGAGCGGTGAAAAACTGTTTTTT.

CDR3 coding DNA: TGTGCCAGCAGTCGGCTAGCGGGGTCAGATACGCAGTATTTT. This gives the protein CASSRLAGSDTQYF. The chain employs TRBV9 and TRBJ2-3; the match to TRBD2 covers 9 bases. V was clipped by 5 bases and J by 4 bases; unmatched bases: 5. Germline assignment: CDR1 SGDLS and CDR2 YYNGEE. CDR3 length: 14 residues.

The chain joins TRBV7-3 to TRBJ2-1, with 12 bases lining up with TRBD2. The trim removed 3 bases at V and 0 bases at J, leaving 9 bases unmatched. This CDR3 has 19 amino acids. Per the germline V gene, CDR1 is SGHTA and CDR2 is FQGTGA. Here the CDR3 DNA reads TGTGCCAGCAGCTTGATGACTAGCGGGAGCCCAAGCTCCTACAATGAGCAGTTCTTC. This sequence encodes CASSLMTSGSPSSYNEQFF. The full variable domain, its missing parts supplied by reference TRBV7-3 and TRBJ2-1, is GAGVSQTPSNKVTEKGKYVELRCDPISGHTALYWYRQSLGQGPEFLIYFQGTGAADDSGLPNDRFFAVRPEGSVSTLKIQRTERGDSAVYLCASSLMTSGSPSSYNEQFFGPGTRLTVL.

The CDR3 DNA sequence: TGTGCCAGCAGCCATAGGGGGGGGCCCCTCGAGCAGTACTTC. Its protein product is CASSHRGGPLEQYF. The V call is TRBV14, the J call TRBJ2-7, with D perhaps matching TRBD2 (7 bases). Germline CDR1 and CDR2: SGHDN and FVKESK. The germline V and J ends were trimmed by 3 bases and 6 bases, with 15 bases remaining between them. The CDR3 extends over 14 amino acids.

This chain links TRBV5-1 with TRBJ2-5; no clear D gene. Germline V lookup: CDR1 SGHRS, CDR2 YFSETQ. The CDR3 is made up of 14 amino acids. Trimming took off 1 base at V and 2 bases at J, with 9 bases between the two ends. This CDR3 reads CASSLLSTQETQYF. The DNA of the CDR3 is TGCGCCAGCAGCTTGTTAAGTACACAAGAGACCCAGTACTTC.

V usage is TRBV7-9 and J usage is TRBJ2-7; D is perhaps TRBD2 (6 bases). V lost 2 bases to trimming and J lost 4 bases, with 18 bases between them. The CDR3 is 16 amino acids. From germline, CDR1 is SEHNR and CDR2 FQNEAQ (reference sequence). CDR3 region: CASSLYGGGDKYEQYF. Written as DNA, the CDR3 is TGTGCCAGCAGCTTATATGGCGGAGGGGATAAGTACGAGCAGTACTTC.

The chain employs TRBV11-1 and TRBJ1-5; D gene unclear. Per the germline V gene, CDR1 is SGHAT and CDR2 is FQDESV (reference sequence). The CDR3 spans 13 residues. The V and J ends lost 0 bases and 6 bases respectively, with 6 bases between them. The CDR3 nucleotides are TGTGCCAGCAGCTTAGCCCGGGGTCAGCCCCAGCATTTT. This sequence encodes CASSLARGQPQHF. The full variable domain, completed using reference TRBV11-1 and TRBJ1-5, is EAEVAQSPRYKITEKSQAVAFWCDPISGHATLYWYRQILGQGPELLVQFQDESVVDDSQLPKDRFSAERLKGVDSTLKIQPAELGDSAMYLCASSLARGQPQHFGDGTRLSIL.

The rearrangement joins TRBV7-9 to TRBJ1-1; 9 bases are shared with TRBD1. Germline CDR1 and CDR2: SEHNR and FQNEAQ (reference sequence). This CDR3 contains 15 residues. Trimming removed 2 bases from V and 0 bases from J; junction bases left unmatched: 1. The chain's CDR3 is CASSLRDRVNTEAFF. The CDR3 DNA follows: TGTGCCAGCAGCTTAAGGGACAGGGTGAACACTGAAGCTTTCTTT.

There are a few counts of this clone. The chain carries TRBV2 and TRBJ2-3; 9 bases are shared with TRBD2. Germline-derived CDR1 and CDR2 are SNHLY and FYNNEI. Losses at the gene ends were 3 bases for V and 4 bases for J; bases not matched to a gene: 8. The CDR3 sequence is 16 residues long. CDR3 sequence (DNA): TGTGCCAGCAGTGAGCGGCGGGGGGGCCGGGCAGATACGCAGTATTTT. It yields the protein CASSERRGGRADTQYF.

In nucleotides, the CDR3 is TGTGCCAGCAGTTTGGGCGGAGGGACAGACTATGGCTACACCTTC. It is translated as CASSLGGGTDYGYTF. This rearrangement joins TRBV28 to TRBJ1-2, with TRBD1 identical over 7 bases. The CDR3 covers 15 residues. J lost 3 bases, V lost 3 bases, and 7 bases had no gene match. Looked up from germline, CDR1 is MDHEN and CDR2 is SYDVKM.

The V and J genes are TRBV6-5 and TRBJ1-2, with TRBD1 matching over 8 bases. CDR3 length: 15 residues. V shed 4 bases, J shed 8 bases, and the junction held 12 bases outside the gene matches. Germline CDR1 reads MNHEY; CDR2 reads SVGAGI. The CDR3 coding sequence is TGTGCCAGCAGTTCTCTAGGGACAGGCGGTATGGGCTACACCTTC. Protein sequence: CASSSLGTGGMGYTF.

This clone was seen only once. The genes are TRBV7-9 and TRBJ1-6, with 9 bases fitting TRBD1. V lost 3 bases and J lost 9; bases outside the gene matches: 6. The CDR3 consists of 15 residues. Germline V gene sequence: CDR1 SEHNR, CDR2 FQNEAQ (reference sequence). CDR3 sequence reads: CASSLLGQGSSPLHF. DNA for the CDR3: TGTGCCAGCAGCTTGCTAGGACAGGGGAGTTCACCCCTCCACTTT. Full variable domain (missing parts from reference TRBV7-9 and TRBJ1-6): DTGVSQNPRHKITKRGQNVTFRCDPISEHNRLYWYRQTLGQGPEFLTYFQNEAQLEKSRLLSDRFSAERPKGSFSTLEIQRTEQGDSAMYLCASSLLGQGSSPLHFGNGTRLTVT.

The chain combines TRBV5-3 with TRBJ2-5; 8 nucleotides align to TRBD1. TRBV5-3 is filed as an ORF, its function uncertain. The CDR3 contains 15 residues. Trimming at V came to 6 bases and at J to 4 bases, leaving 11 bases not matched to a gene. The CDR3 DNA reads TGTGCCAGAATGGAAATCCAGGGGGCCCGAGAGACCCAGTACTTC. It encodes CARMEIQGARETQYF.

This sequence joins TRBV19 and TRBJ2-1; 7 bases line up with TRBD2. V lost 3 bases to trimming and J lost 7 bases; unmatched junction nucleotides: 12. The germline CDR1 and CDR2 sequences are LNHDA and SQIVND (reference sequence). This CDR3 is built from 16 residues. This CDR3 reads CASSIQLGGSGNEQFF. Written as DNA, the CDR3 is TGTGCCAGTAGTATTCAGTTGGGAGGGAGCGGTAATGAGCAGTTCTTC.

The J gene is TRBJ2-5, the V gene TRBV5-5; D is possibly TRBD1 (6 bases). The assigned J gene may be wrong: the sequence end matches TRBJ2-7 better. Germline V gene sequence: CDR1 SGHKS, CDR2 YYEKEE (reference sequence). The CDR3 loop spans 16 amino acids. In nucleotides, the CDR3 is TGTGCCAGCAGCTTGGATGTGCACAGGGTGCAGTACGAGCAGTACTTC. Translated: CASSLDVHRVQYEQYF.

The chain's CDR3 is CAISLSLTDTQYF. CDR3 coding DNA: TGTGCCATCAGCCTCAGTCTCACAGATACGCAGTATTTT. The rearrangement joins TRBV10-3 to TRBJ2-3, with D uncertain. Per the germline V gene, CDR1 is ENHRY and CDR2 is SYGVKD. The germline V and J ends were trimmed by 6 bases and 2 bases, with 9 bases remaining between them. CDR3 length: 13 residues.

V gene TRBV7-3 combines with J gene TRBJ1-1, with D possibly being TRBD1 (5 bases). V gave up 5 bases and J gave up 4 bases, with 14 bases separating them. The CDR3 runs to 14 residues. Per the germline V gene, CDR1 is SGHTA and CDR2 is FQGTGA. The CDR3 DNA sequence: TGTGCCAGCAGCCCGCAGGGCGGCAGCACTGAAGCTTTCTTT. It encodes CASSPQGGSTEAFF. Looking up the rest from reference TRBV7-3 and TRBJ1-1 gives the full variable domain: GAGVSQTPSNKVTEKGKYVELRCDPISGHTALYWYRQSLGQGPEFLIYFQGTGAADDSGLPNDRFFAVRPEGSVSTLKIQRTERGDSAVYLCASSPQGGSTEAFFGQGTRLTVV.

The rearrangement links TRBV23-1 to TRBJ2-3; TRBD2 matches 9 bases. TRBV23-1 is reported as an ORF; its role is uncertain. V lost 0 bases to trimming and J lost 1 base; unmatched junction nucleotides: 8. The CDR3 sequence is 18 residues long. CDR3 nucleotide sequence: TGCGCCAGCAGTCAATCGATATTCCGCGGGAGGGGCACAGATACGCAGTATTTT. It is translated as CASSQSIFRGRGTDTQYF.

This clone is a singleton in its sample. V usage is TRBV11-2 and J usage is TRBJ1-5; 7 nucleotides agree with TRBD1. The CDR3 has 14 amino acids. The V gene's germline CDR1 is SGHAT and CDR2 FQNNGV. The trim removed 5 bases at V and 3 bases at J, leaving 4 bases unmatched. CDR3 in amino acids: CASSEQGFNQPQHF. CDR3 DNA: TGTGCCAGCAGCGAACAGGGGTTCAATCAGCCCCAGCATTTT. Based on the CDR3 plus reference TRBV11-2 and TRBJ1-5, the full variable domain is EAGVAQSPRYKIIEKRQSVAFWCNPISGHATLYWYQQILGQGPKLLIQFQNNGVVDDSQLPKDRFSAERLKGVDSTLKIQPAKLEDSAVYLCASSEQGFNQPQHFGDGTRLSIL.